This TCR beta chain was captured in a study of shared clonotypes between healthy human individuals. Study-wide results and limits: Sharing across four donors was highest in naive CD4 (roughly 5%) and lowest in memory CD8 (roughly 0.4%).

CDR1 is SGHTA, CDR2 FQGNSA, per germline. The V gene end was trimmed by 3 bases and the J gene end by 3 bases; junction bases not matched to a gene: 14. This CDR3 is 19 amino acids long. Clones were sequenced by immunoSEQ multiplex PCR, and TCRdb holds only the in-frame ones, with some missing. The table records about 2,500,000 clones, around 90% of them present only once. Turning to this clone: Its antigen is not known.

J is TRBJ1-1 and V is TRBV7-2; 12 bases fit TRBD1. Sequencing was done on a sample of naive CD4+ T cells sorted from blood. The subset is: CD45RA+ positively selected. The TCR was taken from a man between 18 and 29 years old in good health. The CDR3 here is CASSFPVGGQGARHTEAFF. The CDR3 DNA is TGTGCCAGCAGCTTCCCCGTTGGGGGACAGGGGGCAAGGCACACTGAAGCTTTCTTT.